A single T cell receptor (beta chain) is shown here with its context. It has no known antigen specificity. The input lacks base qualities; no much larger clone sits a single base away. The immunoSEQ Assay, a bias-controlled multiplex PCR, was used to amplify TCRbeta CDR3 regions from genomic DNA. The published analysis was carried out like this. Nucleated cell counts per sample were estimated from amplification of reference gene primers within the assay. Sequence reads were collapsed and filtered to measure the absolute abundance of every unique TCRbeta CDR3 rearrangement. For each sample, productive Simpson clonality was calculated by taking the square root of Simpson's diversity index across productive rearrangements. TCRdb took this table from immuneACCESS and kept in-frame rearrangements with V and J called. Such tables lack part of the clones; where checked against another copy, unresolved V genes explain under half of the gap, and the rest is unexplained. V, J and clone size derive from that table, while D and trimming were established from the DNA sequence. The sample table lists roughly 100,000 clones, about 88% of them with a count of one. Approximately 2.9% of the sample is in the top ten clones.

The junction shows trimming of 9 bases on V and 4 bases on J, and the gene matches do not reach 14 bases of it. The CDR3 numbers 16 residues from cysteine through phenylalanine. Only CDR3 DNA is held: 48 bases, read in frame from base 1. The germline V gene (reference sequence) specifies LNHDA as CDR1 and SQIVND as CDR2. The collaborating institutions used their own protocols to collect whole blood in K2EDTA tubes. For TCRbeta analysis, collaborator samples were shipped as frozen whole blood, as isolated PBMCs, or as DNA extracted from either sample type. These data belong to a study of blood T cell repertoires in COVID-19 (dated by TCRdb to the early 2020s). Some background on the complete study: The collaborator samples originated in the United States, Italy and Spain and spanned the acute and convalescent phases of COVID-19. Subjects who had been exposed to COVID-19, were actively infected with it, or had recovered from it provided the deeply sampled blood TCRbeta repertoires that made up the dataset. A freely available public database, intended as a resource for researchers studying the immune response to SARS-CoV-2, is where the repertoires were released. The material from the prospective study consisted of cDNA or gDNA derived from T cells, B-cell-depleted T cells, or PBMCs. Where available, HLA class I and class II types were taken from metadata supplied by the sample provider and were not determined by assay-based typing. Samples came from the ongoing ImmuneRACE study (first 160 participants) plus 1,254 subjects from 6 global collaborators. Sample metadata almost always included a de-identified subject ID, COVID-19 status, age in years and sex.

Study-level results and caveats: The amount of clinical and demographic metadata varied by source and participant and was provided uncurated.

Sequenced input: peripheral blood. This sequence was found in a man aged 45-65 years with active or convalescent COVID-19. The rearrangement combines TRBV19 with TRBJ1-2; TRBD1 matches 10 bases in the middle. The CDR3 region reads CASTGQGLPGPYGYTF. The nucleotides read TGTGCCAGCACGGGACAGGGGCTCCCAGGTCCCTATGGCTACACCTTC.